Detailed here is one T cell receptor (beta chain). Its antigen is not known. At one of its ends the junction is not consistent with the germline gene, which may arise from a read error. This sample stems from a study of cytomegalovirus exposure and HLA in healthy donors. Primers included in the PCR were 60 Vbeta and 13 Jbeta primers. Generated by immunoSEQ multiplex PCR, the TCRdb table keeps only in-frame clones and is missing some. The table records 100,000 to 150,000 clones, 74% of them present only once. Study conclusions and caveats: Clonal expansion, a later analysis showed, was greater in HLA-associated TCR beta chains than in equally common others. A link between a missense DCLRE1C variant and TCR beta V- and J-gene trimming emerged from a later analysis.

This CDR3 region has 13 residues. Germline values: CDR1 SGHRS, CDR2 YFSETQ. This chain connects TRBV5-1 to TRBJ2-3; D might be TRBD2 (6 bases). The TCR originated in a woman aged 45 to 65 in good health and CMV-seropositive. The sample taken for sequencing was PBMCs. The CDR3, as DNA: TGCGCCAGCAGCACCAGGGAGGTAGAAAGTTGGGATTTT. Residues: CASSTREVESWDF.